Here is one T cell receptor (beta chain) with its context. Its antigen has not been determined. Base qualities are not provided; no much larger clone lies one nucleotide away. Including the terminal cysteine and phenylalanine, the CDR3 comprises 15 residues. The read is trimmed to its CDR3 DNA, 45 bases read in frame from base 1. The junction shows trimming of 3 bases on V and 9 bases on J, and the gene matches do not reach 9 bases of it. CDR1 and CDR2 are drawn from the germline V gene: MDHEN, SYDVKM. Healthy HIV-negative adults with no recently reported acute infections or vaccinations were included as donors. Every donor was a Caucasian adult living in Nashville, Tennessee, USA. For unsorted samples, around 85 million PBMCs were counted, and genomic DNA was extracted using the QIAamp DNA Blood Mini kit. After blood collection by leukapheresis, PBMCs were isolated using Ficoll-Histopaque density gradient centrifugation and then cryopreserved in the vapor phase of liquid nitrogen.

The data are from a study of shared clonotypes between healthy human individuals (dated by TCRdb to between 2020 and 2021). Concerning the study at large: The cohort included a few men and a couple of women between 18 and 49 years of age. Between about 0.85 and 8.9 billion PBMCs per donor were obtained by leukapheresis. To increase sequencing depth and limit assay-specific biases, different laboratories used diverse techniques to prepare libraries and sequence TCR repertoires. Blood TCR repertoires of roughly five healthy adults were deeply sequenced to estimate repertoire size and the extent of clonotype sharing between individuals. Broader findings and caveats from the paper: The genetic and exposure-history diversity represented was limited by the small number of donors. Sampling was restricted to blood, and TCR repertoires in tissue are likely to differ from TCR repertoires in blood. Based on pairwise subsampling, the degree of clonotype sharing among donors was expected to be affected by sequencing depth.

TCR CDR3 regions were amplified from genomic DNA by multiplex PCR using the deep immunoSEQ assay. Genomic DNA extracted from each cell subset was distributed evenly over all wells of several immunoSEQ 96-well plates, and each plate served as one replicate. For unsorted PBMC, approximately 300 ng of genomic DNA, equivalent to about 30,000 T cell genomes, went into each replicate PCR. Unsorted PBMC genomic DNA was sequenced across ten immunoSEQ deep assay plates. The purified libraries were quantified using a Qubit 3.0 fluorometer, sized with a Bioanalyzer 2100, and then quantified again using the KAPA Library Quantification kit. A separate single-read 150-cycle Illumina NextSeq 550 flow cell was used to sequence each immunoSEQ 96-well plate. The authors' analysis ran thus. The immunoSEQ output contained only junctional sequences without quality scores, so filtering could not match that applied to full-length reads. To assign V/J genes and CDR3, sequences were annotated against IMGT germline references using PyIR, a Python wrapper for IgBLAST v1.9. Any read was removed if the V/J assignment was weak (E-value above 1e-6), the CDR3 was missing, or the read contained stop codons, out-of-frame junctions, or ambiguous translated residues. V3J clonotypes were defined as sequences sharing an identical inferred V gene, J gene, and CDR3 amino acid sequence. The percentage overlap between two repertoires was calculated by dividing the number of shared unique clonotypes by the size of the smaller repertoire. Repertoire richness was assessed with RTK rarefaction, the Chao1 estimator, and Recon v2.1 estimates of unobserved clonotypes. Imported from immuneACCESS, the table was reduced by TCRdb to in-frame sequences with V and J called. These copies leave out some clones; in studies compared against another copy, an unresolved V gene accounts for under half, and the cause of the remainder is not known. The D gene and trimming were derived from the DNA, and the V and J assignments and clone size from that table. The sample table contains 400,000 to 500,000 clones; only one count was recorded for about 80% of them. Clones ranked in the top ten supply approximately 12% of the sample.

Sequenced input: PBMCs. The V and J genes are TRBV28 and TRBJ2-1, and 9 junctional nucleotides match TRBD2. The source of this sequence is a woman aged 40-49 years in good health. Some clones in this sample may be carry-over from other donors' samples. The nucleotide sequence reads TGTGCCAGCAGTTTGAAGGCGGGAGGGGTTGTTGAGCAGTTCTTC. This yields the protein CASSLKAGGVVEQFF.